This TCR beta chain was sequenced for a study of blood T cell repertoires in COVID-19. Whole-study context: Sites across the United States, Italy and Spain contributed samples from acute and convalescent COVID-19. Sources were T cells, B-cell-depleted T cells, or PBMCs; the material itself was cDNA or gDNA.

Source study methods: Researchers report that nucleated cell counts were estimated from reference gene primer amplification. The repertoire was sequenced with immunoSEQ multiplex PCR; TCRdb's copy has only in-frame clones and lacks some. That table furnishes V, J and clone size, whereas the DNA furnished D and trimming. The sample includes roughly 330,000 clones, about 91% of them seen just once. Trimming at V came to 4 bases and at J to 4 bases, leaving 10 bases not matched to a gene. CDR1 and CDR2 from the germline V gene are MDHEN and SYDVKM. The length of the CDR3 is 16 residues. Patients of the Seattle cohort, enrolled during active infection, were followed longitudinally.

The source is a man aged 25 to 40 with COVID-19, enrolled during active disease. The sequencing sample was made of peripheral blood. This chain connects TRBV28 to TRBJ2-7; 10 bases are a match to TRBD2. The CDR3 region has the DNA TGTGCCAGCAGTTCTATCCCGGGACTAGCGCGATACGAGCAGTACTTC. It yields the protein CASSSIPGLARYEQYF. Full variable domain (remainder filled in from reference TRBV28 and TRBJ2-7): DVKVTQSSRYLVKRTGEKVFLECVQDMDHENMFWYRQDPGLGLRLIYFSYDVKMKEKGDIPEGYSVSREKKERFSLILESASTNQTSMYLCASSSIPGLARYEQYFGPGTRLTVT.